Detailed here is one TCR beta chain. Its antigen is still unknown. This CDR3 region has 15 residues. Germline V gives CDR1 KGHSH, CDR2 LQKENI. J lost 5 bases, V lost 1 base, and 2 bases had no gene match. The data are from a study of cytomegalovirus exposure and HLA in healthy donors. Regarding the study as a whole: Apart from CMV serostatus, no immune exposure information was available. Per a prior analysis, the majority of TCR beta V segments were productive roughly 87% or roughly 30% of the time. The authors excluded some V segments, including TRBV6-2 and TRBV6-3, as indistinguishable.

The PCR employed 60 Vbeta primers together with 13 Jbeta primers. TCRdb keeps only in-frame clones here, not all; method: immunoSEQ multiplex PCR. The sample totals roughly 50,000 clones. The chain employs TRBV18 and TRBJ2-3, with 11 bases matching TRBD2. Material: PBMCs. This clonotype was sampled from a woman aged 40 to 50 in good health and CMV-seronegative. CDR3 amino acids: CASSPRTSGLDTQYF. The CDR3 nucleotides are TGTGCCAGCTCACCACGGACTAGCGGGTTAGATACGCAGTATTTT.